The 30 T cell receptor beta chains below were found in one sample sequenced in a study of cytomegalovirus exposure and HLA in healthy donors. The PCR made use of 60 Vbeta and 13 Jbeta primers. The method was immunoSEQ multiplex PCR; TCRdb's version includes in-frame clones alone and lacks a portion of them. The sample lists under 150,000 clones; around 70% were seen once. The specimen was PBMCs. Receptors were obtained from an older woman in good health and CMV-seropositive.

The chain joins TRBV27 to TRBJ2-5, with TRBD1 matching 8 bases. The DNA end favors TRBJ2-7, so the J call may be wrong. Germline lookup yields CDR1 MNHEY and CDR2 SMNVEV (reference sequence). This CDR3 comprises 15 residues. The CDR3 protein is CASSTTGAQMSEQYF. The DNA of the CDR3 is TGTGCCAGCAGTACGACAGGGGCCCAGATGAGCGAGCAGTACTTC.

The chain couples TRBV7-3 to TRBJ2-7, with TRBD1 identical over 7 bases. Germline V gives CDR1 SGHTA, CDR2 FQGTGA. Trimming took 5 bases from V and 3 from J; bases not matched to a gene: 4. The CDR3 sequence is 13 residues long. CDR3 coding DNA: TGTGCCAGCAGCCGATGGACAGGCTACGAGCAGTACTTC. Encoded protein: CASSRWTGYEQYF.

This clone was detected only once. The chain carries TRBV5-4 and TRBJ1-1; TRBD1 is a possible D gene (6 bases). The V end was cut by 4 bases, the J end by 5 bases, with 15 bases between. Germline lookup yields CDR1 SGHNT and CDR2 YYREEE (reference sequence). The CDR3 has 14 amino acids. CDR3 in DNA: TGTGCCAGCAGCGCGCGGGGGGGGCAAACTGAAGCTTTCTTT. Encoded protein: CASSARGGQTEAFF.

This chain uses TRBV15 with TRBJ1-2, with a tentative D call TRBD1 (5 bases). In germline, CDR1 is LNHNV, CDR2 YYDKDF (reference sequence). There are 15 residues in the CDR3. The V end was cut by 8 bases, the J end by 3 bases, with 19 bases between. CDR3 coding DNA: TGTGCCACCGATAGGGGAGGCCCGGTTCACTATGGCTACACCTTC. Protein sequence: CATDRGGPVHYGYTF.

The chain uses TRBV7-9 and TRBJ2-3; 11 bases map to TRBD2. Germline V CDR1 and CDR2: SEHNR, FQNEAQ (reference sequence). This CDR3 has 18 residues. V dropped 0 bases and J dropped 6; count of bases not matched to a gene: 11. In DNA form, the CDR3 reads TGTGCCAGCAGCTTAGCGCTTAGCGGGGGGGCCCTAACTGATACGCAGTATTTT. Translated, it gives CASSLALSGGALTDTQYF.

This clone was seen only a few times. The rearrangement joins TRBV5-1 to TRBJ2-7, with D perhaps TRBD2 (5 bases). The germline gives CDR1 SGHRS, CDR2 YFSETQ. The CDR3 is 14 amino acids. Trimming removed 5 bases at V and 7 bases at J, with 19 bases between. The CDR3 sequence is CASRTMGRLGEQYF. Here the CDR3 DNA reads TGCGCCAGCAGGACTATGGGCCGGCTCGGGGAGCAGTACTTC.

This chain joins TRBV4-1 and TRBJ1-1; D is unclear. The CDR3 spans 14 residues. The V end was cut by 1 base, the J end by 2 bases, with 8 bases between. CDR1 and CDR2 (germline): MGHRA, YSYEKL. The CDR3 loop reads CASSQGQVNTEAFF. CDR3 sequence (DNA): TGCGCCAGCAGCCAAGGGCAAGTCAACACTGAAGCTTTCTTT.

This sequence joins TRBV12-5 and TRBJ1-4; 9 bases match TRBD1. V was pared by 5 bases and J by 11 bases, with 12 bases of the junction left unmatched. There are 15 residues in the CDR3. Germline V CDR1 and CDR2: LGHNT, FRNRAP. As DNA, the CDR3 is TGTGCTAGTGGTGGAGATCGACAGGGGGGAGAGAAACTGTTTTTT. This translates into CASGGDRQGGEKLFF.

The chain has TRBV7-3 and TRBJ2-5; TRBD1 agrees at 9 bases. The germline V gene encodes CDR1 SGHTA and CDR2 FQGTGA. The CDR3 has 13 residues. V dropped 5 bases and J dropped 5; count of bases not matched to a gene: 3. The DNA for the CDR3 is TGTGCCAGCAGCACTGGGACAGGGGAGACCCAGTACTTC. The encoded protein is CASSTGTGETQYF. Using reference TRBV7-3 and TRBJ2-5 for the parts outside the CDR3, the full variable domain is GAGVSQTPSNKVTEKGKYVELRCDPISGHTALYWYRQSLGQGPEFLIYFQGTGAADDSGLPNDRFFAVRPEGSVSTLKIQRTERGDSAVYLCASSTGTGETQYFGPGTRLLVL.

This clone was counted only a few times. The rearrangement uses TRBV19 and TRBJ1-2, with 7 bases matching TRBD1. CDR3 length equals 14 residues. V was pared by 7 bases and J by 1 base, with 6 bases of the junction left unmatched. From germline, CDR1 is LNHDA and CDR2 SQIVND (reference sequence). The CDR3 DNA is TGTGCCAGTATCCCAGGGGGGAATAACTATGGCTACACCTTC. Its translation: CASIPGGNNYGYTF.

CDR3 in amino acids: CASSEARGYTF. The DNA of the CDR3 is TGTGCCAGCAGTGAAGCGAGGGGCTACACCTTC. V and J are TRBV6-1 and TRBJ1-2; D remains ambiguous. V lost 0 bases and J lost 8, with 4 bases in between. CDR3 length: 11 residues. Germline-derived CDR1 and CDR2 are MNHNS and SASEGT.

The chain links TRBV4-1 to TRBJ2-5; 8 bases are a match to TRBD2. The end of the DNA fits TRBJ2-7 better, so the J call may be wrong. The CDR3 has 15 residues. In germline, CDR1 is MGHRA, CDR2 YSYEKL. In DNA form, the CDR3 reads TGCGCCAGCAGCCAACGAAGCGGGGGATCCTACGAGCAGTACTTC. This encodes CASSQRSGGSYEQYF.

CDR3 loop: CASSPGTNKNIQYF. The CDR3 region has the DNA TGTGCCAGCAGCCCAGGGACAAACAAAAACATTCAGTACTTC. This chain uses TRBV11-3 with TRBJ2-4, with a weak D call TRBD1 (6 bases). CDR1 is SGHNT, CDR2 YENEEA, per germline. V lost 5 bases and J 3 bases, leaving 11 bases between the germline ends. CDR3 size: 14 residues.

This sequence joins TRBV7-6 and TRBJ1-2; the D is unclear. Deletions cut 1 base from V and 1 base from J, with 13 bases between. The CDR3 extends over 16 amino acids. CDR1 and CDR2 (germline): SGHVS, FNYEAQ. In DNA form, the CDR3 reads TGTGCCAGCAGCTTAGGGGCGACGGGGAATAACTATGGCTACACCTTC. It specifies CASSLGATGNNYGYTF.

The genes are TRBV2 and TRBJ2-1; 12 positions agree with TRBD2. Looked up from germline, CDR1 is SNHLY and CDR2 is FYNNEI. The CDR3 contains 15 residues. V was pared by 6 bases and J by 12 bases, with 12 bases of the junction left unmatched. CDR3 loop: CASRFPSGGAPRQFF. The CDR3 region has the DNA TGTGCCAGCAGGTTTCCTAGCGGGGGGGCGCCCAGGCAGTTCTTC.

The rearrangement joins TRBV5-1 to TRBJ2-2, with TRBD2 as a possible D gene (6 bases). Germline CDR1 and CDR2: SGHRS and YFSETQ. The CDR3 loop spans 16 amino acids. V lost 0 bases and J lost 0, with 9 bases in between. The CDR3 region is CASSLGGTANTGELFF. CDR3 bases: TGCGCCAGCAGCTTGGGGGGGACTGCGAACACCGGGGAGCTGTTTTTT.

The chain carries TRBV6-5 and TRBJ2-7; D may be TRBD2 (7 bases). CDR3 length: 13 amino acids. Germline CDR1 is MNHEY and CDR2 is SVGAGI. V shed 2 bases and J shed 4 bases, with 9 bases lying between them. CDR3 coding DNA: TGTGCCAGCAGTTACAGGGGGGGGTACGAGCAGTACTTC. Its protein product is CASSYRGGYEQYF.

The chain carries TRBV5-6 and TRBJ2-6; no reliable D call. Per germline, CDR1 SGHDT and CDR2 YYEEEE. The ends were cut back, 1 base at V and 2 bases at J, with 7 bases in the middle. CDR3 length equals 15 residues. CDR3: CASSLYSPGANVLTF. As DNA, the CDR3 is TGTGCCAGCAGCTTGTACTCTCCTGGGGCCAACGTCCTGACTTTC.

This clone was observed a few times. The chain is built from TRBV2 and TRBJ1-6; 7 positions match TRBD1. Germline V gene lookup returns CDR1 SNHLY and CDR2 FYNNEI. J lost 9 bases, V lost 6 bases, and 8 bases had no gene match. This CDR3 spans 14 amino acids. The CDR3: CASREEGGSSPLHF. The CDR3 DNA follows: TGTGCCAGCAGGGAGGAAGGGGGCAGTTCACCCCTCCACTTT.

The chain employs TRBV11-1 and TRBJ1-1; TRBD1 might be the D (5 bases). CDR1 is SGHAT, CDR2 FQDESV, per germline (reference sequence). Between the trimmed V and J ends, which lost 4 bases and 6 bases, there was a span of 12 bases. The CDR3 is 13 amino acids. CDR3 in DNA: TGTGCCAGCAGCTCTCCAGGCAGGGCTGAAGCTTTCTTT. Translating it yields CASSSPGRAEAFF.

V and J are TRBV19 and TRBJ1-5; TRBD1 might be the D (6 bases). The CDR3 sequence is 13 residues long. CDR1 is LNHDA, CDR2 SQIVND, per germline (reference sequence). Trimming stripped 5 bases from V and 5 bases from J, with 10 bases between. Here the CDR3 reads CASSWTADQPQHF. The CDR3 coding sequence is TGTGCCAGTAGTTGGACAGCCGATCAGCCCCAGCATTTT.

This chain joins TRBV19 and TRBJ1-1; tentative D call: TRBD1 (6 bases). V was trimmed by 3 bases and J by 6 bases, leaving 11 bases between them. The CDR3 runs 13 residues. Germline V lookup: CDR1 LNHDA, CDR2 SQIVND (reference sequence). This chain's CDR3 is CASSIGGAAEAFF. DNA for the CDR3: TGTGCCAGTAGTATCGGGGGGGCCGCTGAAGCTTTCTTT.

The rearrangement links TRBV9 to TRBJ1-1, with D perhaps TRBD1 (5 bases). V lost 3 bases to trimming and J lost 7 bases, with 10 bases between them. CDR3 length equals 12 residues. Germline-derived CDR1 and CDR2 are SGDLS and YYNGEE. The CDR3 region is CASSGQGVEAFF. CDR3 DNA sequence: TGTGCCAGCAGCGGCCAGGGCGTTGAAGCTTTCTTT.

A note on this clone: In the same sample, other DNA sequences code for this CDR3. This rearrangement joins TRBV15 to TRBJ2-3; 11 bases map to TRBD2. The trim removed 3 bases at V and 3 bases at J, leaving 14 bases unmatched. CDR1 is LNHNV and CDR2 is YYDKDF in the germline V gene (reference sequence). CDR3 length: 19 residues. CDR3 in amino acids: CATSRAINLAGGLTDTQYF. DNA for the CDR3: TGTGCCACCAGCAGGGCTATTAACCTAGCGGGGGGTTTGACAGATACGCAGTATTTT.

This clone showed up just a few times. This chain's CDR3 is CASSAYRESHEQYF. The CDR3, as DNA: TGTGCCAGCAGCGCCTACAGGGAGTCCCACGAGCAGTACTTC. This chain connects TRBV14 to TRBJ2-7, with D perhaps TRBD1 (6 bases). Germline assignment: CDR1 SGHDN and CDR2 FVKESK. Trimming removed 5 bases from V and 5 bases from J, with 16 bases in between. CDR3 length: 14 amino acids.

This clone showed up just once. The chain couples TRBV19 to TRBJ1-3; D gene unclear. Trimming took 3 bases from V and 0 from J, leaving 9 bases between them. The CDR3 covers 15 residues. Germline V gene data show CDR1 as LNHDA and CDR2 as SQIVND (reference sequence). CDR3 protein: CASSMAAISGNTIYF. The CDR3 DNA reads TGTGCCAGTAGTATGGCGGCTATCTCTGGAAACACCATATATTTT. Looking up the rest from reference TRBV19 and TRBJ1-3 gives the full variable domain: DGGITQSPKYLFRKEGQNVTLSCEQNLNHDAMYWYRQDPGQGLRLIYYSQIVNDFQKGDIAEGYSVSREKKESFPLTVTSAQKNPTAFYLCASSMAAISGNTIYFGEGSWLTVV.

This chain uses TRBV19 with TRBJ1-5; perhaps TRBD1 as D (5 bases). Trimming shortened V by 7 bases and J by 0 bases, and 13 bases separated the two germline ends. The CDR3 covers 15 residues. Germline CDR1 LNHDA, CDR2 SQIVND (reference sequence). Written as DNA, the CDR3 is TGTGCCAGTATTCAAGCGGGACTTAGCAATCAGCCCCAGCATTTT. It translates to CASIQAGLSNQPQHF.

The J gene is TRBJ2-7, the V gene TRBV6-5, with 9 bases aligning to TRBD2. Germline assignment: CDR1 MNHEY and CDR2 SVGAGI. Trimming cost V 5 bases and J 3 bases; bases outside gene matches: 2. This CDR3 contains 13 residues. The CDR3, as DNA: TGTGCCAGCAGTCGCGGGGGGGGCTACGAGCAGTACTTC. It yields the protein CASSRGGGYEQYF.

This rearrangement joins TRBV4-2 to TRBJ2-5; TRBD2 agrees at 10 bases. This CDR3 spans 16 amino acids. CDR1 and CDR2 from the germline V gene are LGHNA and YNFKEQ. After removal of 0 bases from V and 3 bases from J, the junction contained 4 bases not matched to a gene. The CDR3 bases are TGTGCCAGCAGCCAAGAACTAGCGGGGAGCAAAGAGACCCAGTACTTC. Its translation is CASSQELAGSKETQYF.

This sequence joins TRBV27 and TRBJ2-7, with D tentatively TRBD1 (6 bases). The CDR3 has 14 residues. Trimming cost V 4 bases and J 5 bases, with 15 bases left between them. Germline V gene sequence: CDR1 MNHEY, CDR2 SMNVEV (reference sequence). This CDR3 reads CASSWSGVFDEQYF. The DNA for the CDR3 is TGTGCCAGCAGTTGGTCAGGGGTATTTGACGAGCAGTACTTC.